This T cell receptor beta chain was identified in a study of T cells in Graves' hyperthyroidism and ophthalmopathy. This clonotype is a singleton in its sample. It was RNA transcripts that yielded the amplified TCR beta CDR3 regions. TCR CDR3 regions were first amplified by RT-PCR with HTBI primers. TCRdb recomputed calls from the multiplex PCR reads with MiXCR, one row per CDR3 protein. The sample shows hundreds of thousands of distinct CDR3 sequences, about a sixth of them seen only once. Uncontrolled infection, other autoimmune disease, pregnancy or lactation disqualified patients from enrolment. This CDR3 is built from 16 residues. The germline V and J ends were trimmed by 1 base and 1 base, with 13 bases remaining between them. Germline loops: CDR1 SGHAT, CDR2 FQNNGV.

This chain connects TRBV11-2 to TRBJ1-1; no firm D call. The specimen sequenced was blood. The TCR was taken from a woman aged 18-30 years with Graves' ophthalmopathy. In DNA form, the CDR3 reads TGTGCCAGCAGCTTAGGTGGTACGGTGCGGAACACTGAAGCTTTCTTT. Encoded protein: CASSLGGTVRNTEAFF. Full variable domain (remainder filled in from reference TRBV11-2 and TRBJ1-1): EAGVAQSPRYKIIEKRQSVAFWCNPISGHATLYWYQQILGQGPKLLIQFQNNGVVDDSQLPKDRFSAERLKGVDSTLKIQPAKLEDSAVYLCASSLGGTVRNTEAFFGQGTRLTVV.